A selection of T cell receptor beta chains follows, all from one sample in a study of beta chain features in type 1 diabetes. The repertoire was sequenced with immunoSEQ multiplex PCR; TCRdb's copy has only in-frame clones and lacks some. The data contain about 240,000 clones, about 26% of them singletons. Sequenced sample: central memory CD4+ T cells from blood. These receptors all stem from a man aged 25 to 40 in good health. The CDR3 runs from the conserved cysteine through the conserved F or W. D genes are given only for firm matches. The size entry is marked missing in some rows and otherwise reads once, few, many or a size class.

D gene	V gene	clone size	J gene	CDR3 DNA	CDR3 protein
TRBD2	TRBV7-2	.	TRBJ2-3	TGTGCCAGCAGCCCGGGACTAGCGCGCACAGATACGCAGTATTTT	CASSPGLARTDTQYF
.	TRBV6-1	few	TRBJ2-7	TGTGCCAGCAGTGAAGAGGGGATCGGTGAGCAGTACTTC	CASSEEGIGEQYF
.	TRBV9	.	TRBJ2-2	TGTGCCAGCAGCGTACCCGGGAGTCCTGTTTCCGGGGAGCTGTTTTTT	CASSVPGSPVSGELFF
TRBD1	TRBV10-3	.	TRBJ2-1	TGTGCCATCAGGGGGACAGTCTCCTACAATGAGCAGTTCTTC	CAIRGTVSYNEQFF
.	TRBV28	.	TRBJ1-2	TGTGCCAGCAGTCCAACCACACCGTCGAACTATGGCTACACCTTC	CASSPTTPSNYGYTF
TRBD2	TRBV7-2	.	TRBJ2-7	TGTGCCAGCAGCTTATCTTCTAGCGGGAGGCACGAGCAGTACTTC	CASSLSSSGRHEQYF
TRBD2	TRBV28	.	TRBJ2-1	TGTGCCAGCGTAGCGGGACGATCCTACAATGAGCAGTTCTTC	CASVAGRSYNEQFF
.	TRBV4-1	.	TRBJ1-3	TGCGCCAGCAGCCAGACAGGAGCCTCTGGAAACACCATATATTTT	CASSQTGASGNTIYF
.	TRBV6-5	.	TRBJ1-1	TGTGCCAGCAATAAAGGGGAAGCTTTCTTT	CASNKGEAFF
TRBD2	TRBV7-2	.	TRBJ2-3	TGTGCCAGCAGCCCGCGAGCGGGAGCCGAAGATACGCAGTATTTT	CASSPRAGAEDTQYF
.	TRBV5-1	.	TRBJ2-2	TGCGCCAGCAGGCCCGGGGGAAACACCGGGGAGCTGTTTTTT	CASRPGGNTGELFF
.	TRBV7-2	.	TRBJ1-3	TGTGCCAGCAGCTTATCGAGGGGAAACACCATATATTTT	CASSLSRGNTIYF
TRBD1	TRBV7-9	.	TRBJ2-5	TGTGCCAGCAGCTTAGCGGACCACAGGGGGGAGACCCAGTACTTC	CASSLADHRGETQYF
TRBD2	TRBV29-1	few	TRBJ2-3	TGCAGCGTTGACGGGACTAGCGAAAACACAGATACGCAGTATTTT	CSVDGTSENTDTQYF
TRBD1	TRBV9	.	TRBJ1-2	TGTGCCAGCAGCGCGGACGGACAGGCCACCTATGGCTACACCTTC	CASSADGQATYGYTF
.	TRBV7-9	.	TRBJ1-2	TGTGCCAGCAGCCCAGACGGCAACTATGGCTACACCTTC	CASSPDGNYGYTF
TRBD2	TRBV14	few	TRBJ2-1	TGTGCCAGCAGCCGACTAGCGGGGGACTTCTACAATGAGCAGTTCTTC	CASSRLAGDFYNEQFF
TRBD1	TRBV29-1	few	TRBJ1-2	TGCAGCGTCGATACACAGGGGTTAGGCTACACCTTC	CSVDTQGLGYTF
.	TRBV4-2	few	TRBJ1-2	TGTGCCAGCAGCCGAGGGGGTGAGGGTTCCTATGGCTACACCTTC	CASSRGGEGSYGYTF
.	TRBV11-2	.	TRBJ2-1	TGTGCCAGCAGTTCAACCAGGGGACTCAACAATGAGCAGTTCTTC	CASSSTRGLNNEQFF
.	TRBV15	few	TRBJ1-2	TGTGCCACCAGCCCAGAGGGTGAGGTGCGAGGCTACACCTTC	CATSPEGEVRGYTF
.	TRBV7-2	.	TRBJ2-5	TGTGCCAGCAGCTTAACCAAGACCCAGTACTTC	CASSLTKTQYF
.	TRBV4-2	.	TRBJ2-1	TGTGCCAGCAGCCAAGATTGGGGAACCCAGCAGTTCTTC	CASSQDWGTQQFF
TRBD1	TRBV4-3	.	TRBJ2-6	TGCGCCAGCAGCCAAGAGACAGGGGCCTCTGGGGCCAACGTCCTGACTTTC	CASSQETGASGANVLTF
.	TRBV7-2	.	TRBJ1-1	TGTGCCAGCAGCTTGTCCAGGAACACTGAAGCTTTCTTT	CASSLSRNTEAFF
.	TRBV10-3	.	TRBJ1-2	TGTGCCATCAGTGAGTCGACAACTCTCGATGGCTACACCTTC	CAISESTTLDGYTF
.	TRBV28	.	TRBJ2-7	TGTGCCAGCAGCCTCTACACCTACGAGCAGTACTTC	CASSLYTYEQYF
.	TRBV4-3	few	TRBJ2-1	TGCGCCAGCAGCCAAGATAAAGGGGCTTGGAATGAGCAGTTCTTC	CASSQDKGAWNEQFF
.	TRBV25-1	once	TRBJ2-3	TGTGCCAGCGGCCCATCAGGGGCAGATACGCAGTATTTT	CASGPSGADTQYF
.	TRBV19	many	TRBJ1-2	TGTGCCACCCGGAGTTTATCCGGGATATATGGCTACACCTTC	CATRSLSGIYGYTF
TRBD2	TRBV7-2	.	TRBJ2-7	TGTGCCAGCAGCTTACGTCCCAGCGGGACTTCCTACGAGCAGTACTTC	CASSLRPSGTSYEQYF
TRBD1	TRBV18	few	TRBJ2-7	TGTGCCAGCTCACCAAGCGACAGGGGGAACGAGCAGTACTTC	CASSPSDRGNEQYF
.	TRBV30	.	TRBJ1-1	TGTGCCTGGAGTAAATCAGGGCTCACTGAAGCTTTCTTT	CAWSKSGLTEAFF
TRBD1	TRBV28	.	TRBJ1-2	TGTGCCAGCGGTTCCGGACAGGGGAACTATGGCTACACCTTC	CASGSGQGNYGYTF
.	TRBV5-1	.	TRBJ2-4	TGCGCCAGCAGCCCCGGCGCGGGGATCCAAAACATTCAGTACTTC	CASSPGAGIQNIQYF
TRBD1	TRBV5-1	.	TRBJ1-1	TGCGCCAGCAGCACCTTGACAGGGGCCGGCAATCCTGAAGCTTTCTTT	CASSTLTGAGNPEAFF
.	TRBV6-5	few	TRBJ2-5	TGTGCCGGGACTGGGACGCAGGGAGGCCAGACCCAGTACTTC	CAGTGTQGGQTQYF
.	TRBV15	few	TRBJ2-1	TGTGCCACCAGCAGAGCTCAGGACACGCGAATGGATGAGCAGTTCTTC	CATSRAQDTRMDEQFF
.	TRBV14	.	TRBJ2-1	TGTGCCAGCAGCCAAGGCGCTACAATGAAACAGTTCTTC	CASSQGATMKQFF